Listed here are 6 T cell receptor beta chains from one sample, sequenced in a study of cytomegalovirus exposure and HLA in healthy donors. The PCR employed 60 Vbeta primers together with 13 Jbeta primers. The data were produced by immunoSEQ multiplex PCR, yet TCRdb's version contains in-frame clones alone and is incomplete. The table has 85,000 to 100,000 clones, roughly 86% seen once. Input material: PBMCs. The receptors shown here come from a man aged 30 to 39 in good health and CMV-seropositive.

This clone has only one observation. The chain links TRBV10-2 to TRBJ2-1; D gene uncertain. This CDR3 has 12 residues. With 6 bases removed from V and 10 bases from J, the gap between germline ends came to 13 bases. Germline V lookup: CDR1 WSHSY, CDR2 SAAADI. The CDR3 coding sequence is TGCGCCAGCAGGTTCGCTCTAGGCGAGCAGTTCTTC. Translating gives CASRFALGEQFF.

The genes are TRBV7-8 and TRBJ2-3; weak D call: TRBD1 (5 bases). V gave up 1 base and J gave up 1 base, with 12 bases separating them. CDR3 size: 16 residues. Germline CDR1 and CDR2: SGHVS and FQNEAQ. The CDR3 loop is CASSLVQGAGTDTQYF. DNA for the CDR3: TGTGCCAGCAGCTTAGTTCAGGGCGCGGGCACAGATACGCAGTATTTT.

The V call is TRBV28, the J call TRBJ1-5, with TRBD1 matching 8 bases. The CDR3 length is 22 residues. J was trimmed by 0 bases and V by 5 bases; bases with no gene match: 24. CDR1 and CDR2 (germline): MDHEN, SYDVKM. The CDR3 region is CASSPRPGAGGARGYSNQPQHF. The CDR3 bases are TGTGCCAGCAGTCCCCGACCAGGTGCAGGGGGCGCGCGGGGTTATAGCAATCAGCCCCAGCATTTT.

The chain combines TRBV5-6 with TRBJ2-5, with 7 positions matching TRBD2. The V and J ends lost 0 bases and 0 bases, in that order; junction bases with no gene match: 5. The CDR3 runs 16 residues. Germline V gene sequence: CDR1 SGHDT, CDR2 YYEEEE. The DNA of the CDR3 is TGTGCCAGCAGCTTGGGGCTAGCGGTGTACCAAGAGACCCAGTACTTC. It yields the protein CASSLGLAVYQETQYF.

CDR3 DNA: TGTGCCAGCAGCTTAGTCGGGATAAGCTCCTACGAGCAGTACTTC. It yields the protein CASSLVGISSYEQYF. The V gene is TRBV7-9, the J gene TRBJ2-7; D might be TRBD2 (5 bases). The V and J ends lost 1 base and 0 bases respectively, with 10 bases between them. CDR1 is SEHNR and CDR2 is FQNEAQ in the germline V gene (reference sequence). The CDR3 has 15 amino acids.

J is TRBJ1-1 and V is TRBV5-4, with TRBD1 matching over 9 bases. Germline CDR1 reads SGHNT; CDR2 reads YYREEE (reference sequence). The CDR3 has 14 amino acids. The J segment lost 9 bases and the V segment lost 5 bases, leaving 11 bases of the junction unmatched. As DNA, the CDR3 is TGTGCCAGCAGTCCACAGGGGGCTCTGACTAAAGCTTTCTTT. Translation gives CASSPQGALTKAFF.